This TCR beta chain was retrieved from a study of Graves' ophthalmopathy and Graves' hyperthyroidism. RNA transcripts served as template for amplifying TCR beta CDR3 sequences. The first round was an RT-PCR with HTBI primers, and the second round was a multiplex PCR. One entry per CDR3 protein results from TCRdb running MiXCR on the multiplex PCR reads. The sample records about 370,000 distinct CDR3 sequences, approximately 18% being singletons. To note about this clonotype: The antigen is not known.

The CDR3 spans 14 residues. Germline-derived CDR1 and CDR2 are SGHTA and FQGNSA. Trimming at V came to 4 bases and at J to 7 bases, leaving 6 bases not matched to a gene. Study findings and constraints: Clonotypes were expanded in thyroid at above 0.001 frequency, and most also appeared in blood.

This rearrangement joins TRBV7-2 to TRBJ2-7; 11 bases fit TRBD2. The sequencing sample was made of peripheral blood. This TCR was recovered from an adult woman with stable Graves' hyperthyroidism. The chain's CDR3 is CASSYGLAGGEQYF. DNA of the CDR3: TGTGCCAGCAGCTACGGACTAGCGGGTGGGGAGCAGTACTTC.